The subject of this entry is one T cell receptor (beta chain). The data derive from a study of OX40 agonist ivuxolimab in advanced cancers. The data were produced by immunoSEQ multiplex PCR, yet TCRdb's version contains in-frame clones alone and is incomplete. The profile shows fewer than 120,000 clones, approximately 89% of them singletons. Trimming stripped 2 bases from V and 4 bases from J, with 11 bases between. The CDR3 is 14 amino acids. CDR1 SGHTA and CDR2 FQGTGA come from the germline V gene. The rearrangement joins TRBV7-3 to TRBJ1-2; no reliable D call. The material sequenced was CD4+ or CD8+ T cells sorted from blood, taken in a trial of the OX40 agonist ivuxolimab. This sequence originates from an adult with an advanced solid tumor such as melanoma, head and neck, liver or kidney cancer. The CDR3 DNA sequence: TGTGCCAGCAGCTTAGACGGACGGTCCTATGGCTACACCTTC. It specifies CASSLDGRSYGYTF. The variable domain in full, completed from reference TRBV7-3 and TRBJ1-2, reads GAGVSQTPSNKVTEKGKYVELRCDPISGHTALYWYRQSLGQGPEFLIYFQGTGAADDSGLPNDRFFAVRPEGSVSTLKIQRTERGDSAVYLCASSLDGRSYGYTFGSGTRLTVV.